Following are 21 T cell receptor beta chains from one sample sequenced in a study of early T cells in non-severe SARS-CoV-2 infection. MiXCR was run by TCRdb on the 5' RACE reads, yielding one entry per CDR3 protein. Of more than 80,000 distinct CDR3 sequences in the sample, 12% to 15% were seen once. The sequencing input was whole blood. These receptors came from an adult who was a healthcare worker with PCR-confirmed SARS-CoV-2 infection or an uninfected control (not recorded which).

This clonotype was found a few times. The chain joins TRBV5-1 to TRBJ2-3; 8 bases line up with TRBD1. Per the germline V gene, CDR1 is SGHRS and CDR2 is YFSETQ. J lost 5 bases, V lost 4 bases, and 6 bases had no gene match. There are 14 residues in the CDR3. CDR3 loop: CASSIGTGGDTQYF. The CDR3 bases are TGCGCCAGCAGCATTGGGACAGGCGGAGATACGCAGTATTTT.

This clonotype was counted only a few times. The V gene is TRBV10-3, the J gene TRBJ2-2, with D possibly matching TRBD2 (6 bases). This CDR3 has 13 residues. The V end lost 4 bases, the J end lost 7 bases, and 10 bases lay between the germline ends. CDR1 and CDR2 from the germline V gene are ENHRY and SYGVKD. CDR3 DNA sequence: TGTGCCATCAGTGGCCCGGAGGGCGGGGAGCTGTTTTTT. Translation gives CAISGPEGGELFF.

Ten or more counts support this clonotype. The CDR3 sequence is CASSEAGGRNQPQHF. CDR3 in DNA: TGTGCCAGCAGTGAGGCGGGGGGTCGCAATCAGCCCCAGCATTTT. V is TRBV6-1 and J is TRBJ1-5, with D perhaps matching TRBD1 (5 bases). This CDR3 spans 15 amino acids. V shed 3 bases and J shed 2 bases, with 11 bases lying between them. Germline V lookup: CDR1 MNHNS, CDR2 SASEGT.

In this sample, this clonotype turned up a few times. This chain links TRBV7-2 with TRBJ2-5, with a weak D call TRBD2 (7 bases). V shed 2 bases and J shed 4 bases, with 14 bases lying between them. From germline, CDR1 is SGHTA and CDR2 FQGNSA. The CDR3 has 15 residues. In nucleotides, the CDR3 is TGTGCCAGCAGCTTAAGGGGGGGCAGGGTAGAGACCCAGTACTTC. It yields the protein CASSLRGGRVETQYF.

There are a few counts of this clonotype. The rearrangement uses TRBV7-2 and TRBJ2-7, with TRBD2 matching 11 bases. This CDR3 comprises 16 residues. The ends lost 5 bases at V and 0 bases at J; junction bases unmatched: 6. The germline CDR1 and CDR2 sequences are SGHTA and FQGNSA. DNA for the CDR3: TGTGCCAGCAGCCTACTGACTAGCGGGGTCTCCTACGAGCAGTACTTC. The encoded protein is CASSLLTSGVSYEQYF.

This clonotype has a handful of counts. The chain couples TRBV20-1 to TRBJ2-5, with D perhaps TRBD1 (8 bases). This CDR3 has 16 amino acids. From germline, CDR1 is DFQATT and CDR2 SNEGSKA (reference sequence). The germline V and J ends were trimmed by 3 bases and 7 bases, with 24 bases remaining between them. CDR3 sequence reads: CSARGFEQDREGTQYF. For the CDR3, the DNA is TGCAGTGCTAGGGGATTCGAACAGGACAGGGAGGGGACCCAGTACTTC.

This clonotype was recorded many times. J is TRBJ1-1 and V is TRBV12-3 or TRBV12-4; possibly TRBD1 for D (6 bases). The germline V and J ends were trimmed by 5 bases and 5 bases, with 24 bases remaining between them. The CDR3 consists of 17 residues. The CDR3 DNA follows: TGTGCCAGCAGTCCATACCCTAGCACAGGGCTTGTAACTGAAGCTTTCTTT. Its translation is CASSPYPSTGLVTEAFF.

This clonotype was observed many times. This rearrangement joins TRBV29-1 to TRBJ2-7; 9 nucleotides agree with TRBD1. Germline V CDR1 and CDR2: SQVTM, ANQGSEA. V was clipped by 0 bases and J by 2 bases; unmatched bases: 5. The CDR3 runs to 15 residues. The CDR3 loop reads CSVEEKGQGTYEQYF. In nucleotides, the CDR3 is TGCAGCGTTGAAGAGAAGGGACAGGGAACCTACGAGCAGTACTTC.

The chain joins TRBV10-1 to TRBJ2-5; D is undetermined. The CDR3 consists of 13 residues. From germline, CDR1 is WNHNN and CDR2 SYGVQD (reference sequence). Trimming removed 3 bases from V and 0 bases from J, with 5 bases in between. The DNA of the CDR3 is TGCGCCAGCAGTGATGGGTACCAAGAGACCCAGTACTTC. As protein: CASSDGYQETQYF.

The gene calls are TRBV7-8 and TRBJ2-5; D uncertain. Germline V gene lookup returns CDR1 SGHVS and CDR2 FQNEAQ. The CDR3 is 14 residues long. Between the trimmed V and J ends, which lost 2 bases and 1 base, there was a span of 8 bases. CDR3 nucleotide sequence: TGTGCCAGCAGCTTAAGCAGATCCCAAGAGACCCAGTACTTC. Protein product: CASSLSRSQETQYF.

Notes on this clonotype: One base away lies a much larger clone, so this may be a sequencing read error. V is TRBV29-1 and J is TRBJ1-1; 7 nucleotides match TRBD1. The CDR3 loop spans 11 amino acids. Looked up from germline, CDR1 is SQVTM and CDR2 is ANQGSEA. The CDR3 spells CNAIGGHEAFF. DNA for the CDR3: TGCAACGCCATAGGGGGCCATGAAGCTTTCTTT.

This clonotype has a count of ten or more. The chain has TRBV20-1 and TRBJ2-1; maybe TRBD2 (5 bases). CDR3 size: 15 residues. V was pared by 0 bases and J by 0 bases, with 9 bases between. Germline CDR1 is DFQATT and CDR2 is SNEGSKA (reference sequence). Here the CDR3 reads CSARDNGGSYNEQFF. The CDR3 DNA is TGCAGTGCTAGAGATAACGGAGGCTCCTACAATGAGCAGTTCTTC.

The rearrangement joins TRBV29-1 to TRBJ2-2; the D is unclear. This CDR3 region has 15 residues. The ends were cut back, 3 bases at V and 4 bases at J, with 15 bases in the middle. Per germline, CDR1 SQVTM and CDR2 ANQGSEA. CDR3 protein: CSVESRSGATGELFF. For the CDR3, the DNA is TGCAGCGTTGAGTCACGGTCAGGAGCCACCGGGGAGCTGTTTTTT.

In DNA, the CDR3 is TGCAGCGTTGTAAGGAGTTGGTCCACTGAAGCTTTCTTT. Translating gives CSVVRSWSTEAFF. This sequence joins TRBV29-1 and TRBJ1-1; D uncertain. Looked up from germline, CDR1 is SQVTM and CDR2 is ANQGSEA. The CDR3 totals 13 residues. V lost 4 bases to trimming and J lost 4 bases, with 13 bases between them.

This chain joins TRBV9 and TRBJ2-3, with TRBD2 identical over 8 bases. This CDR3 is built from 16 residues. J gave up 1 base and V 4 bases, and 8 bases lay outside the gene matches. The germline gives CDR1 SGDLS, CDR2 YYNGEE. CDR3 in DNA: TGTGCCAGCAGCCCAGGTAGCGGGGAGGGCACAGATACGCAGTATTTT. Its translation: CASSPGSGEGTDTQYF. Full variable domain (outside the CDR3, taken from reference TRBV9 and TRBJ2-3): DSGVTQTPKHLITATGQRVTLRCSPRSGDLSVYWYQQSLDQGLQFLIQYYNGEERAKGNILERFSAQQFPDLHSELNLSSLELGDSALYFCASSPGSGEGTDTQYFGPGTRLTVL.

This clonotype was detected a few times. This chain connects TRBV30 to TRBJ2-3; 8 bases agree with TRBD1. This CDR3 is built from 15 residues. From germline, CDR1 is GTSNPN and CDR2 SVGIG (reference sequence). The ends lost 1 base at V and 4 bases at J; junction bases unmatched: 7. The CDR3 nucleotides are TGTGCCTGGAGTGGCGGACAGGGAACCCCAGATACGCAGTATTTT. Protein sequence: CAWSGGQGTPDTQYF.

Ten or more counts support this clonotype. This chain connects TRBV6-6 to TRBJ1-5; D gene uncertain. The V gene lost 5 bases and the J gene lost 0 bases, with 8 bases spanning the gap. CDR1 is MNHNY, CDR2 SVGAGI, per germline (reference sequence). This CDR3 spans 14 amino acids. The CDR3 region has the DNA TGTGCCAGCAGTCATGGCGGTAGCAATCAGCCCCAGCATTTT. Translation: CASSHGGSNQPQHF.

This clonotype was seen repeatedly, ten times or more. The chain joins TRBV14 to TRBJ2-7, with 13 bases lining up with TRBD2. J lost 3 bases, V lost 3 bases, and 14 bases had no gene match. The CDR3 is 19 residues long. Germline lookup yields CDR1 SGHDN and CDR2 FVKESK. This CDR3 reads CASSQSQGLAGAQNYEQYF. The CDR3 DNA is TGTGCCAGCAGCCAGTCCCAAGGACTAGCGGGGGCCCAAAACTACGAGCAGTACTTC.

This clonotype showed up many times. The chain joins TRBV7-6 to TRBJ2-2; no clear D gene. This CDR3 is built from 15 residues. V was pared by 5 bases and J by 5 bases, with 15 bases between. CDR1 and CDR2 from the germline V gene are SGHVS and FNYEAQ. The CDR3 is CASSQLAVSTGELFF. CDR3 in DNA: TGTGCCAGCAGCCAACTGGCGGTATCAACCGGGGAGCTGTTTTTT.

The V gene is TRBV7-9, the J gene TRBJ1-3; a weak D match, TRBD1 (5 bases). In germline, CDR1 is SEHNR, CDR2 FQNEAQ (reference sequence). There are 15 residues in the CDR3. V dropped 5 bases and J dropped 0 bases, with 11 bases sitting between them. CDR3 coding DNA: TGTGCCAGCAGCCCCCAACAGGTCTCTGGAAACACCATATATTTT. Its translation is CASSPQQVSGNTIYF.

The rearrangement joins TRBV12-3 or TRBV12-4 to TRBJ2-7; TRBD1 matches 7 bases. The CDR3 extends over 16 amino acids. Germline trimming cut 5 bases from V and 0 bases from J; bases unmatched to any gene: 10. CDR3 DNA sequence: TGTGCCAGCAGTCCTCAAACCAGGGGGAACTCCTACGAGCAGTACTTC. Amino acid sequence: CASSPQTRGNSYEQYF.